This TCR beta chain comes out of a study of OX40 agonist ivuxolimab in advanced cancers. As concerns this clone: What it binds is unknown.

Germline values: CDR1 MNHEY, CDR2 SVGAGI. Trimming shortened V by 7 bases and J by 6 bases, and 16 bases separated the two germline ends. This CDR3 is 15 amino acids long. People who had autoimmune disease history or systemic immunosuppression were excluded. Regarding the study as a whole: Determination of antigen specificity was not performed for the expanded peripheral T cells. Clonal expansion among partial responders at 0.1-3.0 mg/kg ranked near the lowest. Among some nonresponders, normalized T-cell clonal expansion was also low.

Assay: immunoSEQ multiplex PCR; the TCRdb copy retains only in-frame clones and omits some. The sample shows just over 60,000 clones, roughly 90% of them seen only once. The chain is built from TRBV6-5 and TRBJ1-6; TRBD1 is a possible D gene (6 bases). The starting material was CD4+ or CD8+ T cells sorted from blood, obtained in a trial of the OX40 agonist ivuxolimab. This clonotype originated in an adult with an advanced solid tumor such as melanoma, head and neck, liver or kidney cancer. CDR3 in DNA: TGTGCCAGCACTCCCCAGGGGTCGCCTAATTCACCCCTCCACTTT. The encoded protein is CASTPQGSPNSPLHF.